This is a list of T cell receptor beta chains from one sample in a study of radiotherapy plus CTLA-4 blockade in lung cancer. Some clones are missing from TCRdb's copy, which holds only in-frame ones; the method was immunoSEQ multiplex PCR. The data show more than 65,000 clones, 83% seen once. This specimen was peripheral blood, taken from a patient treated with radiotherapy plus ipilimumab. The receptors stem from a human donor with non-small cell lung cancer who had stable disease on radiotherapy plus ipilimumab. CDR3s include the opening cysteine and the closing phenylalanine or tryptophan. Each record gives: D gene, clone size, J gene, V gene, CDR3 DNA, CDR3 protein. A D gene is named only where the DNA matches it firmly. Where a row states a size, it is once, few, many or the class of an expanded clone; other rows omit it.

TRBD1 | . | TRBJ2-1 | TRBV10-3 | TGTGCCATCAGTGATACGGGACAGGGTCCCAATGAGCAGTTCTTC | CAISDTGQGPNEQFF
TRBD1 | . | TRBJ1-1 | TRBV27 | TGTGCCAGCAGTTCGCGACAGGGGCTCACTGAAGCTTTCTTT | CASSSRQGLTEAFF
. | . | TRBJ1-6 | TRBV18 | TGTGCCAGCTCTTTGGGCAGGGCTAATTCACCCCTCCACTTT | CASSLGRANSPLHF
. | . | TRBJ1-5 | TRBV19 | TGTGCCAGTAGCATAACTACAGGCAATCAGCCCCAGCATTTT | CASSITTGNQPQHF
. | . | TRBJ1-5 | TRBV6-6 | TGTGCCAGCAGTTTAGGGGAACTACAGCCCCAGCATTTT | CASSLGELQPQHF
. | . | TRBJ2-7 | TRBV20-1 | TGCAGTGCTGGGCAATACGAGCAGTACTTC | CSAGQYEQYF
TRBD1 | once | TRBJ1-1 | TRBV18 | TGTGCCAGCTCACCACCCGGGACAGCGAATTTGAACACTGAAGCTTTCTTT | CASSPPGTANLNTEAFF
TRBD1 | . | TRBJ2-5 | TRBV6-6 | TGTGCCAGCAATAACAGGGGTCCCCAAGAGACCCAGTACTTC | CASNNRGPQETQYF
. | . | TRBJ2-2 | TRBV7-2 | TGTGCCAGCAGCTTAGCGAGTACGAAAGGGGGGACCGGGGAGCTGTTTTTT | CASSLASTKGGTGELFF
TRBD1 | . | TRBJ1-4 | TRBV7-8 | TGTGCCAGCAGACAGGGGGCGCTCCCAGGGGAAAAACTGTTTTTT | CASRQGALPGEKLFF
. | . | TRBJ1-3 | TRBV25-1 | TGTGCCAGCAGTGAATCGAAACGGGGATCCTCTGGAAACACCATATATTTT | CASSESKRGSSGNTIYF
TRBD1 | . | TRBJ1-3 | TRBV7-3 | TGTGCCAGCAGCCAACCGGGACAGAGCTCTGGAAACACCATATATTTT | CASSQPGQSSGNTIYF
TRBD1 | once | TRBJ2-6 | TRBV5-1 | TGCGCCAGCAGCTTGGGGACAGGGGTCTCTGGGGCCAACGTCCTGACTTTC | CASSLGTGVSGANVLTF
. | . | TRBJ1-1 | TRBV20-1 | TGCAGTGCTAGAGATGGGACTGAAGCTTTCTTT | CSARDGTEAFF
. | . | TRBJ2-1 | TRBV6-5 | TGTGCCAGCAGTAGGACCCGGACTATCCCCAATGAGCAGTTCTTC | CASSRTRTIPNEQFF
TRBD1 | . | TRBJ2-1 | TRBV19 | TGTGCCAGTAGTTTGACAGGGCACAATGAGCAGTTCTTC | CASSLTGHNEQFF
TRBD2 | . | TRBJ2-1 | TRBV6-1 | TGTGCCAGCAGTGAAATGGGGGGAGTGACTAGCGGCCCTGGGAATGAGCAGTTCTTC | CASSEMGGVTSGPGNEQFF
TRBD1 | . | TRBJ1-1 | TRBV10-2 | TGCGCCAGCAGTGGCCAGGGGGGTGGGAGCACTGAAGCTTTCTTT | CASSGQGGGSTEAFF
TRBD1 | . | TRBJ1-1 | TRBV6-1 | TGTGCCAGCAGCACAGGGGGCCTTTGGAACACTGAAGCTTTCTTT | CASSTGGLWNTEAFF
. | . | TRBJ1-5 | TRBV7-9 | TGTGCCAGCAGCCCGCAAGGGGGTAGTGGTAATCAGCCCCAGCATTTT | CASSPQGGSGNQPQHF
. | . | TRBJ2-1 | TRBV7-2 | TGTGCCAGCAGCTTACAGCTAGCCAATTTCAATGAGCAGTTCTTC | CASSLQLANFNEQFF
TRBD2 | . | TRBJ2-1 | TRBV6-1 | TGTGCCAGCAGTGTAGCTAGCGGGGGGCCGTACAATGAGCAGTTCTTC | CASSVASGGPYNEQFF
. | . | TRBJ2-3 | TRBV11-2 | TGTGCCAGCAGCTTAGATACGCAGTATTTT | CASSLDTQYF
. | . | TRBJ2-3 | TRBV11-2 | TGTGCCAGCAGCTTAGAACTGGGAGATACGCAGTATTTT | CASSLELGDTQYF
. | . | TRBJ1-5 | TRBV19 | TGTGCCAATCCCCTCACCCCCAGACAGCGTGATAGCAATCAGCCCCAGCATTTT | CANPLTPRQRDSNQPQHF
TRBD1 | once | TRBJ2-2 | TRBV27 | TGTGCCAGCAGTCCCCGGGACAGGGCCACCGGGGAGCTGTTTTTT | CASSPRDRATGELFF
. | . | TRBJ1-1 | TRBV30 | TGTGCCTGGAGGAACCGGGGGGTGACGAGGACTGAAGCTTTCTTT | CAWRNRGVTRTEAFF
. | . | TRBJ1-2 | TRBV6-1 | TGTGCCAGCAGAGCTACAGATAACTATGGCTACACCTTC | CASRATDNYGYTF
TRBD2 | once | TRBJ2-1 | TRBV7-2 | TGTGCCAGCAGCTTAGGAAGTAGCGGGGGGGCCTTTGAGCAGTTCTTC | CASSLGSSGGAFEQFF
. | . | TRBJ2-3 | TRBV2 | TGTGCCTTTACTCGGGGGAGCACAGATACGCAGTATTTT | CAFTRGSTDTQYF
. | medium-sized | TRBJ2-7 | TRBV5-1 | TGCGCCAGCAGCTTCGAAGGTCACGAGCAGTACTTC | CASSFEGHEQYF
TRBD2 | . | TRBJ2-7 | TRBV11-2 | TGTGCCAGCAGCCTAGAAGGGACTAGCGGGACCTACGAGCAGTACTTC | CASSLEGTSGTYEQYF
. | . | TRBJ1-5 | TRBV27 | TGTGCCAGCAGTTTTTGGGGTCAGCCCCAGCATTTT | CASSFWGQPQHF